This note documents a single T cell receptor (beta chain) sequence. The antigen is undetermined. A J-beta primer mix and a sample-barcoded 5' primer were used in a second PCR of roughly 6 to 11 cycles. TCRdb fed the 5' RACE reads into MiXCR, producing one record per CDR3 protein. Here the sample spans about 940,000 distinct CDR3 sequences, around 46% being singletons. V dropped 1 base and J dropped 0; count of bases not matched to a gene: 3. CDR3 length: 15 residues. Germline CDR1 SGHTA, CDR2 FQGNSA. These data belong to a study of blood T cells in healthy people across ages. General observations from the study: The diversity estimates, figures obtained from one million T cells, were considered underestimates.

The sequence was collected from a man aged 25-40 years in good health. The chain uses TRBV7-2 and TRBJ2-7; TRBD1 agrees at 7 bases. Sequenced material: blood. CDR3 region: CASSLEGQSSYEQYF. In DNA form, the CDR3 reads TGTGCCAGCAGCTTAGAGGGACAGAGCTCCTACGAGCAGTACTTC. Filled out from reference TRBV7-2 and TRBJ2-7, the complete variable domain reads GAGVSQSPSNKVTEKGKDVELRCDPISGHTALYWYRQSLGQGLEFLIYFQGNSAPDKSGLPSDRFSAERTGGSVSTLTIQRTQQEDSAVYLCASSLEGQSSYEQYFGPGTRLTVT.